This T cell receptor beta chain was sequenced for a study of T cells expressing NK-cell markers. Study details: CD3+CD56+NKG2C+, CD3+CD56+NKG2C- and CD3+CD56-NKG2C+ T cells, once sorted, supplied the TCR beta repertoires.

The CDR3 runs to 15 residues. Germline values: CDR1 DFQATT, CDR2 SNEGSKA (reference sequence). Reprocessing the 5' RACE reads, TCRdb reports a single entry for every CDR3 protein and omits DNA. Its listing shows a few hundred thousand distinct CDR3 sequences. The chain has TRBV20-1 and TRBJ1-2; absent DNA, TCRdb's TRBD1 call cannot be checked. Sequenced: blood T cells: a sorted CD56 or NKG2C T cell subset, CD4+ or CD8+ T cells, or bulk PBMC T cells (not recorded which). The receptor's source is a woman aged 45-59 years in good health. This chain's CDR3 is CSARNRDREPYGYTF.